The rows below give T cell receptor beta chains drawn from one sample of a study of blood T cell repertoires in COVID-19. TCRdb keeps only in-frame clones here, not all; method: immunoSEQ multiplex PCR. The repertoire holds more than 100,000 clones, about 80% seen once, with 16% in the top ten. Specimen: peripheral blood. The receptor set was obtained from a man in his sixties with active or convalescent COVID-19. Both conserved end residues are part of each CDR3. D genes are given only for firm matches. Clone size is given for some rows only: seen once, a few or many times, or a class if the clone is expanded.

TRBV27	TRBJ1-5	.	many	CASSLGKGNQPQHF	TGTGCCAGCAGTCTAGGAAAGGGGAATCAGCCCCAGCATTTT
TRBV5-6	TRBJ1-4	.	.	CASSYGPEKLFF	TGTGCCAGCAGTTATGGGCCAGAAAAACTGTTTTTT
TRBV7-2	TRBJ2-2	TRBD2	.	CASSLVGGLVNTGELFF	TGTGCCAGCAGCTTAGTAGGGGGACTAGTAAACACCGGGGAGCTGTTTTTT
TRBV7-3	TRBJ2-5	.	few	CASSSSGQETQYF	TGTGCCAGCAGCTCCAGCGGCCAAGAGACCCAGTACTTC
TRBV28	TRBJ2-5	.	.	CASSRDTQVETQYF	TGTGCCAGCAGCCGCGACACCCAGGTGGAGACCCAGTACTTC
TRBV24-1	TRBJ2-1	.	.	CATSDPGARYNEQFF	TGTGCCACCAGTGACCCCGGAGCCCGGTACAATGAGCAGTTCTTC
TRBV27	TRBJ2-1	TRBD2	.	CASSPSGSSYNEQFF	TGTGCCAGCAGTCCGAGCGGGAGCTCCTACAATGAGCAGTTCTTC
TRBV5-4	TRBJ2-3	TRBD2	.	CASSTGLAGLRDTQYF	TGTGCCAGCAGCACCGGACTAGCGGGATTAAGGGATACGCAGTATTTT
TRBV7-9	TRBJ2-7	TRBD2	.	CASSLYREAQDEQYF	TGTGCCAGCAGCTTATACCGGGAGGCACAGGACGAGCAGTACTTC
TRBV4-3	TRBJ2-7	TRBD1	.	CASSQRTGRWYEQYF	TGCGCCAGCAGCCAACGGACAGGTCGCTGGTACGAGCAGTACTTC
TRBV6-2/TRBV6-3	TRBJ2-2	.	.	CASSSTANTGELFF	TGTGCCAGCAGTTCGACAGCGAACACCGGGGAGCTGTTTTTT
TRBV27	TRBJ2-7	.	once	CASSLSRDTIFYEQYF	TGTGCCAGCAGTTTATCCCGGGACACCATTTTCTACGAGCAGTACTTC
TRBV5-4	TRBJ2-3	.	.	CASSLGQNYGTDTQYF	TGTGCCAGCAGCTTGGGGCAGAACTACGGCACAGATACGCAGTATTTT
TRBV5-1	TRBJ2-7	.	.	CASSFIFSGSTDEQYF	TGCGCCAGCAGCTTTATTTTTTCAGGGTCAACCGACGAGCAGTACTTC
TRBV28	TRBJ1-1	TRBD1	.	CASSFGQAFEAFF	TGTGCCAGCAGTTTCGGACAGGCCTTTGAAGCTTTCTTT
TRBV3-1/TRBV3-2	TRBJ2-2	TRBD2	.	CASSQIGLAGRAGELFF	TGTGCCAGCAGCCAAATTGGACTAGCGGGAAGGGCCGGGGAGCTGTTTTTT
TRBV29-1	TRBJ2-6	TRBD1	.	CSVEGTGKGSVGNVLTF	TGCAGCGTTGAAGGGACAGGGAAAGGGTCTGTCGGCAACGTCCTGACTTTC
TRBV30	TRBJ1-4	.	.	CAWSQATNEKLFF	TGTGCCTGGTCTCAGGCAACTAATGAAAAACTGTTTTTT
TRBV7-2	TRBJ2-3	TRBD2	.	CASLAGARDTQYF	TGTGCCAGCCTTGCGGGAGCTAGAGATACGCAGTATTTT
TRBV11-3	TRBJ2-2	TRBD1	.	CASSTRQGDGELFF	TGTGCCAGCAGCACCAGACAGGGAGACGGGGAGCTGTTTTTT
TRBV29-1	TRBJ1-2	TRBD1	.	CSVEEGQGANGYTF	TGCAGCGTTGAAGAAGGACAGGGAGCAAATGGCTACACCTTC
TRBV4-2	TRBJ2-1	.	.	CASSQEGARNEQFF	TGTGCCAGCAGCCAAGAGGGGGCGCGAAATGAGCAGTTCTTC